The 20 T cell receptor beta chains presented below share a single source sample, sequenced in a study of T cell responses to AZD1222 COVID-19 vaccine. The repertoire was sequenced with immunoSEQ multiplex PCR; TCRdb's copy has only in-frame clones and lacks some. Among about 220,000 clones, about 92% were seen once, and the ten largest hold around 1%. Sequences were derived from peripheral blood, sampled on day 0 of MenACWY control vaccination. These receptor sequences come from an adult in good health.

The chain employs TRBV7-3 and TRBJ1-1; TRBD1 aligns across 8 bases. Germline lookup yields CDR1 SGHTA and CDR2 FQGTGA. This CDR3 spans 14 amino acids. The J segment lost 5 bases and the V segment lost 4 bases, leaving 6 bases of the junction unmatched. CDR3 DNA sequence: TGTGCCAGCAGCTCGGGGACAGGTCCGACTGAAGCTTTCTTT. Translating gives CASSSGTGPTEAFF.

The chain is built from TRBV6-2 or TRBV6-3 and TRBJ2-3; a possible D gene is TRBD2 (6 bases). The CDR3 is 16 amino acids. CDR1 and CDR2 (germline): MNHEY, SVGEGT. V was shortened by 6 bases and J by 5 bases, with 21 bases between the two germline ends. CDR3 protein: CASSSGPGLTIDTQYF. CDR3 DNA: TGTGCCAGCAGCTCGGGGCCGGGACTCACCATAGATACGCAGTATTTT.

The CDR3 spells CATSREGNEQYF. The DNA of the CDR3 is TGTGCCACCAGCAGAGAGGGGAACGAGCAGTACTTC. The chain employs TRBV15 and TRBJ2-7; D is unresolved. There are 12 residues in the CDR3. V was trimmed by 0 bases and J by 5 bases, leaving 5 bases between them. Germline CDR1 reads LNHNV; CDR2 reads YYDKDF (reference sequence). The entire variable domain, with the rest obtained from reference TRBV15 and TRBJ2-7, is as follows: DAMVIQNPRYQVTQFGKPVTLSCSQTLNHNVMYWYQQKSSQAPKLLFHYYDKDFNNEADTPDNFQSRRPNTSFCFLDIRSPGLGDTAMYLCATSREGNEQYFGPGTRLTVT.

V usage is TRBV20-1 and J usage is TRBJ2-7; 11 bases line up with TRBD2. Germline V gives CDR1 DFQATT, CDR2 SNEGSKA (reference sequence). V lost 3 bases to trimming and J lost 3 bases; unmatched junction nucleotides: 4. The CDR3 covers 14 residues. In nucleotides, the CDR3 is TGCAGTGCTAGTCTAGCGGGGGGCCTCTACGAGCAGTACTTC. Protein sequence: CSASLAGGLYEQYF.

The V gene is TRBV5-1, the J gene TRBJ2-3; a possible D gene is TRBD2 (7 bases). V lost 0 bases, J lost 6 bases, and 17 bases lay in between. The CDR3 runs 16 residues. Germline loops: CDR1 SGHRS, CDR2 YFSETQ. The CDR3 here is CASSLGWGGDVDTQYF. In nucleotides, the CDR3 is TGCGCCAGCAGCTTGGGATGGGGGGGCGATGTCGATACGCAGTATTTT.

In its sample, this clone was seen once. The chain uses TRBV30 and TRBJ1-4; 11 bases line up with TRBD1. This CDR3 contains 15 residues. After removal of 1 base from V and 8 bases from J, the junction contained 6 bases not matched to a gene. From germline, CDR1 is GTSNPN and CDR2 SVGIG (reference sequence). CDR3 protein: CAWSGGQGAREKLFF. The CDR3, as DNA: TGTGCCTGGAGTGGCGGACAGGGGGCAAGAGAAAAACTGTTTTTT.

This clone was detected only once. CDR3 nucleotide sequence: TGCGCCAGCAGCCGGGAAGGCGATGAAAAACTGTTTTTT. This translates into CASSREGDEKLFF. The V and J genes are TRBV10-2 and TRBJ1-4; no firm D call. Germline loops: CDR1 WSHSY, CDR2 SAAADI. The CDR3 spans 13 residues. Trimming stripped 6 bases from V and 6 bases from J, with 11 bases between.

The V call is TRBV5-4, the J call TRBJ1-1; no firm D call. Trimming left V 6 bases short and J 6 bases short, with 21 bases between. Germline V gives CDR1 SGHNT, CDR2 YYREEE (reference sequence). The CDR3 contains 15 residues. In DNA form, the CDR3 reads TGTGCCAGCACCCCGCCAGGCCCGTTGAGGGCTGAAGCTTTCTTT. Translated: CASTPPGPLRAEAFF.

CDR3 nucleotides: TGTGCCAGTAGTATAGATTATCGGGGTCAGCCCCAGCATTTT. Translating gives CASSIDYRGQPQHF. The V gene is TRBV19, the J gene TRBJ1-5; no reliable D call. The CDR3 runs to 14 residues. Germline V CDR1 and CDR2: LNHDA, SQIVND (reference sequence). Trimming took 0 bases from V and 6 from J, leaving 9 bases between them.

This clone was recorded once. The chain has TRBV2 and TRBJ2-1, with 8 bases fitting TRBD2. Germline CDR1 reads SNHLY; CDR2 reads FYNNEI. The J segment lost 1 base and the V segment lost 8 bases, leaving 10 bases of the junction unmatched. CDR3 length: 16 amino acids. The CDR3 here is CASCRAGLGSYNEQFF. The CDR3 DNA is TGTGCCAGCTGTCGGGCGGGACTAGGTTCCTACAATGAGCAGTTCTTC.

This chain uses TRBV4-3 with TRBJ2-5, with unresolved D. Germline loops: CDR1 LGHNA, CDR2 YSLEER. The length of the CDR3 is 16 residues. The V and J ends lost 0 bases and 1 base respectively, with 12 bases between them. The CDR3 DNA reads TGCGCCAGCAGCCAAGAGTTCCCAGGACCCCAAGAGACCCAGTACTTC. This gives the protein CASSQEFPGPQETQYF.

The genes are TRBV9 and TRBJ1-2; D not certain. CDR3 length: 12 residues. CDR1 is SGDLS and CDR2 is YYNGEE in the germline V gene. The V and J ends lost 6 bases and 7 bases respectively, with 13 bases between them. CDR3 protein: CASTNPGGGYTF. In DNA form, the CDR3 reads TGTGCCAGCACGAACCCAGGAGGTGGCTACACCTTC.

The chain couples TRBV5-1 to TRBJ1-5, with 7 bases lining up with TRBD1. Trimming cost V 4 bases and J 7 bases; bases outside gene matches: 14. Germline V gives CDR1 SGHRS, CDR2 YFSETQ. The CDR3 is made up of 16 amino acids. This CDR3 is CASSRDRHDPGQPQHF. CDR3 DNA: TGCGCCAGCAGCCGGGACAGACATGATCCGGGGCAGCCCCAGCATTTT. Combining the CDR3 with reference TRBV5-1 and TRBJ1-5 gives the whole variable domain KAGVTQTPRYLIKTRGQQVTLSCSPISGHRSVSWYQQTPGQGLQFLFEYFSETQRNKGNFPGRFSGRQFSNSRSEMNVSTLELGDSALYLCASSRDRHDPGQPQHFGDGTRLSIL.

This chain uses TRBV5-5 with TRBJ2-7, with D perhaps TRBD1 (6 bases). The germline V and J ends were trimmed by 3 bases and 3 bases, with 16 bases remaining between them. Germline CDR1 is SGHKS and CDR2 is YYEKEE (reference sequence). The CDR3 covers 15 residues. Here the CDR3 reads CASSSNTGTYYEQYF. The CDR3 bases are TGTGCCAGCAGCTCCAATACCGGGACATACTACGAGCAGTACTTC.

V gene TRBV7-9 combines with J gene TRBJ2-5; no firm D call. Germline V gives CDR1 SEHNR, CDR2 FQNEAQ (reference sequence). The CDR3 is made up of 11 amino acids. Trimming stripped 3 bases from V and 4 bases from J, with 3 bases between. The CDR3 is CASSFGETQYF. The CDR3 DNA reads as TGTGCCAGCAGCTTCGGAGAGACCCAGTACTTC. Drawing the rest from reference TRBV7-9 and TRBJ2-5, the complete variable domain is DTGVSQNPRHKITKRGQNVTFRCDPISEHNRLYWYRQTLGQGPEFLTYFQNEAQLEKSRLLSDRFSAERPKGSFSTLEIQRTEQGDSAMYLCASSFGETQYFGPGTRLLVL.

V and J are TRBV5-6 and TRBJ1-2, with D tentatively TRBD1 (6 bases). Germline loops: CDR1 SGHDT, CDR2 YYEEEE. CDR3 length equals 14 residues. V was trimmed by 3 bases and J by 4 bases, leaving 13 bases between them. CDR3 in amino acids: CASSSDSNVYGYTF. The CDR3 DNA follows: TGTGCCAGCAGCTCGGACAGCAACGTCTATGGCTACACCTTC.

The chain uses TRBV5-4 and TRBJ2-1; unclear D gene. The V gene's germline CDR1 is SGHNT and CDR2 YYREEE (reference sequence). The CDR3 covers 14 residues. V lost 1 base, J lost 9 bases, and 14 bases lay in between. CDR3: CASSLSLERTEQFF. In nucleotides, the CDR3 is TGTGCCAGCAGCTTGTCCCTAGAACGTACTGAGCAGTTCTTC.

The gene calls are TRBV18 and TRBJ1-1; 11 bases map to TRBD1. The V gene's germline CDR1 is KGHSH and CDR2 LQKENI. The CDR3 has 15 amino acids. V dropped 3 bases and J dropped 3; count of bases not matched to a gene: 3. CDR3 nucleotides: TGTGCCAGCTCACCGAGGACAGGGGGCTACACTGAAGCTTTCTTT. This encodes CASSPRTGGYTEAFF.

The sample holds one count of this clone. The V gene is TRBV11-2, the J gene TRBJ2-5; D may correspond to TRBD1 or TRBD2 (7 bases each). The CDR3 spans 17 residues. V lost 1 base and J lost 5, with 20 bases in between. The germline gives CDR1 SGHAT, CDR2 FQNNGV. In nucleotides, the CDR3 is TGTGCCAGCAGCTTAGGGTCGGGGGGACGACAGGGTGAGACCCAGTACTTC. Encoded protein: CASSLGSGGRQGETQYF.

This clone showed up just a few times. Written as DNA, the CDR3 is TGTGCCATCAAAGAGCAACATACGTCCCACGAGCAGTACTTC. Its protein product is CAIKEQHTSHEQYF. V gene TRBV10-3 combines with J gene TRBJ2-7, with D uncertain. V was pared by 7 bases and J by 5 bases, with 18 bases between. This CDR3 spans 14 amino acids. Germline V gene data show CDR1 as ENHRY and CDR2 as SYGVKD.